One and the same sample provided the 27 T cell receptor beta chains below, sequenced in a study of cytotoxic CD8 clonotypes in ibrutinib-treated CLL. Generated by immunoSEQ multiplex PCR, the TCRdb table keeps only in-frame clones and is missing some. Of 50,000 to 65,000 clones in the sample, approximately 57% were seen once. The source material was PBMCs, sampled after 12 months of ibrutinib treatment. The source of these receptors is a human donor with chronic lymphocytic leukemia.

The rearrangement uses TRBV6-5 and TRBJ1-1; D call uncertain. This CDR3 has 14 amino acids. The ends were cut back, 4 bases at V and 3 bases at J, with 12 bases in the middle. Germline V CDR1 and CDR2: MNHEY, SVGAGI. CDR3: CASSSRSAHTEAFF. CDR3 nucleotide sequence: TGTGCCAGCAGTTCAAGGTCGGCGCACACTGAAGCTTTCTTT.

The V gene is TRBV30, the J gene TRBJ1-5, with 7 bases that match TRBD1. CDR3 size: 15 residues. With 5 bases clipped from V and 5 bases from J, the junction kept 12 bases outside the gene matches. CDR1 GTSNPN and CDR2 SVGIG come from the germline V gene (reference sequence). DNA for the CDR3: TGTGCCTGGGCCAGGGGGGGAAGAAATGATCAGCCCCAGCATTTT. Translation gives CAWARGGRNDQPQHF.

In DNA form, the CDR3 reads TGTGCCAGCAGCTTAGCGCAGGGGGAGCTGTTTTTT. Its translation: CASSLAQGELFF. V gene TRBV7-2 combines with J gene TRBJ2-2; D gene uncertain. CDR3 length: 12 amino acids. V was clipped by 0 bases and J by 8 bases, with 4 bases between them. The germline CDR1 and CDR2 sequences are SGHTA and FQGNSA.

This chain connects TRBV30 to TRBJ2-3; D perhaps matches TRBD1 (5 bases). Germline V gene data show CDR1 as GTSNPN and CDR2 as SVGIG (reference sequence). V dropped 2 bases and J dropped 0 bases, with 15 bases sitting between them. The CDR3 is made up of 16 amino acids. The CDR3 protein is CAWSTKGLGSTDTQYF. The CDR3 bases are TGTGCCTGGAGTACTAAGGGGTTGGGAAGCACAGATACGCAGTATTTT.

This chain links TRBV7-8 with TRBJ2-7, with no clear D. This CDR3 is built from 12 residues. With 4 bases removed from V and 6 bases from J, the gap between germline ends came to 10 bases. Germline V lookup: CDR1 SGHVS, CDR2 FQNEAQ. The CDR3 sequence is CASSSPGSEQYF. Written as DNA, the CDR3 is TGTGCCAGCAGCTCCCCGGGTTCCGAGCAGTACTTC.

This chain uses TRBV28 with TRBJ2-5; 7 nucleotides match TRBD2. Trimming at V came to 3 bases and at J to 3 bases, leaving 7 bases not matched to a gene. Germline assignment: CDR1 MDHEN and CDR2 SYDVKM. CDR3 size: 15 residues. The CDR3 DNA reads TGTGCCAGCAGTTTGGCTGGAGCGGGGAAAGAGACCCAGTACTTC. Its protein product is CASSLAGAGKETQYF.

The sample holds a few counts of this clone. CDR3 sequence reads: CASSLAEFRPEAFF. CDR3 DNA sequence: TGTGCCAGCAGCTTAGCTGAGTTTCGCCCTGAAGCTTTCTTT. The rearrangement links TRBV7-9 to TRBJ1-1; D ambiguous. V was pared by 0 bases and J by 6 bases, with 11 bases between. The CDR3 runs to 14 residues. CDR1 and CDR2 from the germline V gene are SEHNR and FQNEAQ (reference sequence).

In nucleotides, the CDR3 is TGTGCCAGCAGCCGCGGACTAGCGGGGGGGCCCTACGAGCAGTACGTC. It yields the protein CASSRGLAGGPYEQYV. The chain recombines TRBV4-2 with TRBJ2-7, with TRBD2 matching 15 bases. The CDR3 sequence is 16 residues long. CDR1 and CDR2 from the germline V gene are LGHNA and YNFKEQ. The ends lost 4 bases at V and 2 bases at J; junction bases unmatched: 3.

The V and J genes are TRBV19 and TRBJ2-7; TRBD1 agrees at 10 bases. Trimming took 2 bases from V and 6 from J; bases not matched to a gene: 7. The length of the CDR3 is 15 residues. Germline values: CDR1 LNHDA, CDR2 SQIVND (reference sequence). The CDR3 spells CASSIKGQGFAEQYF. The CDR3, as DNA: TGTGCCAGTAGTATAAAGGGACAGGGGTTTGCCGAGCAGTACTTC.

This clone was observed a handful of times. The J gene is TRBJ1-6, the V gene TRBV2; possibly TRBD1 for D (5 bases). In germline, CDR1 is SNHLY, CDR2 FYNNEI. Trimming pared 7 bases from V and 8 bases from J, leaving 15 bases between. This CDR3 has 14 residues. DNA for the CDR3: TGTGCCAGCACTGGCAGGGCGGGAGATTCACCCCTCCACTTT. It encodes CASTGRAGDSPLHF. Using reference TRBV2 and TRBJ1-6 for the parts outside the CDR3, the full variable domain is EPEVTQTPSHQVTQMGQEVILRCVPISNHLYFYWYRQILGQKVEFLVSFYNNEISEKSEIFDDQFSVERPDGSNFTLKIRSTKLEDSAMYFCASTGRAGDSPLHFGNGTRLTVT.

Written as DNA, the CDR3 is TGTGCCAGCAGTCGACAACCAAGCTCCTACAATGAGCAGTTCTTC. Amino acid sequence: CASSRQPSSYNEQFF. This chain uses TRBV6-4 with TRBJ2-1; D is uncertain. The CDR3 runs 15 residues. Per germline, CDR1 MRHNA and CDR2 SNTAGT. Trimming cost V 5 bases and J 0 bases, with 11 bases left between them.

CDR3 coding DNA: TGTGCCACCAGCAGAGACCCTAACCGCGACAGGAAGCTGTTTTTT. Encoded protein: CATSRDPNRDRKLFF. This sequence joins TRBV15 and TRBJ2-2; tentatively, D is TRBD1 (6 bases). The germline gives CDR1 LNHNV, CDR2 YYDKDF (reference sequence). The CDR3 is made up of 15 amino acids. The ends were cut back, 0 bases at V and 12 bases at J, with 17 bases in the middle.

This clone was found many times. V and J are TRBV5-1 and TRBJ2-7, with D hard to call. V lost 3 bases to trimming and J lost 1 base, with 8 bases between them. The germline V gene encodes CDR1 SGHRS and CDR2 YFSETQ. This CDR3 region has 13 residues. The CDR3: CASSSRLSYEQYF. The CDR3 nucleotides are TGCGCCAGCAGCTCCCGACTGTCCTACGAGCAGTACTTC.

The chain employs TRBV7-2 and TRBJ2-5; D tentatively fits TRBD1 or TRBD2 (5 bases each). CDR1 and CDR2 (germline): SGHTA, FQGNSA. The CDR3 spans 14 residues. V was clipped by 3 bases and J by 4 bases, with 12 bases between them. As DNA, the CDR3 is TGTGCCAGCAGCTTTTGGGGGATGGGAGAGACCCAGTACTTC. Amino acids: CASSFWGMGETQYF. Full variable domain (remainder filled in from reference TRBV7-2 and TRBJ2-5): GAGVSQSPSNKVTEKGKDVELRCDPISGHTALYWYRQSLGQGLEFLIYFQGNSAPDKSGLPSDRFSAERTGGSVSTLTIQRTQQEDSAVYLCASSFWGMGETQYFGPGTRLLVL.

This clone has only a few counts. The same CDR3 also results from other DNA sequences found in this sample. J is TRBJ1-4 and V is TRBV5-4; TRBD1 agrees at 9 bases. CDR3 length: 15 residues. Losses at the gene ends were 0 bases for V and 7 bases for J; bases not matched to a gene: 4. The germline CDR1 and CDR2 sequences are SGHNT and YYREEE (reference sequence). The CDR3 bases are TGTGCCAGCAGCTTGGGGGGACAGGGCGGTGAAAAACTGTTTTTT. Protein product: CASSLGGQGGEKLFF.

This chain links TRBV18 with TRBJ2-4, with no clear D. Trimming stripped 3 bases from V and 0 bases from J, with 3 bases between. Germline CDR1 KGHSH, CDR2 LQKENI. The CDR3 spans 13 residues. Here the CDR3 DNA reads TGTGCCAGCTCACCGATAGCCAAAAACATTCAGTACTTC. This encodes CASSPIAKNIQYF. Based on the CDR3 plus reference TRBV18 and TRBJ2-4, the full variable domain is NAGVMQNPRHLVRRRGQEARLRCSPMKGHSHVYWYRQLPEEGLKFMVYLQKENIIDESGMPKERFSAEFPKEGPSILRIQQVVRGDSAAYFCASSPIAKNIQYFGAGTRLSVL.

The gene calls are TRBV6-1 and TRBJ1-6; D unclear. The CDR3 totals 13 residues. V was shortened by 8 bases and J by 10 bases, with 15 bases between the two germline ends. Germline assignment: CDR1 MNHNS and CDR2 SASEGT. CDR3 DNA sequence: TGTGCCAGCCGGGGTAACCGAGGGTCACCCCTCCACTTT. It translates to CASRGNRGSPLHF.

The CDR3 reads CASSPGGRGQETQYF. The DNA for the CDR3 is TGTGCCAGCAGCCCCGGGGGGCGGGGACAAGAGACCCAGTACTTC. V is TRBV7-8 and J is TRBJ2-5, with D perhaps TRBD2 (7 bases). The V and J ends lost 5 bases and 2 bases respectively, with 15 bases between them. The CDR3 has 15 residues. The V gene's germline CDR1 is SGHVS and CDR2 FQNEAQ.

The chain recombines TRBV19 with TRBJ2-2; the match to TRBD2 covers 15 bases. V lost 6 bases, J lost 6 bases, and 11 bases stayed unmatched. This CDR3 has 18 residues. From germline, CDR1 is LNHDA and CDR2 SQIVND (reference sequence). CDR3 nucleotides: TGTGCCAGTAGCCCCAGGACTAGCGGGAGGGCCTTGGCCGGGGAGCTGTTTTTT. Its translation is CASSPRTSGRALAGELFF.

The gene calls are TRBV14 and TRBJ2-6; a possible D gene is TRBD2 (6 bases). Trimming shortened V by 4 bases and J by 3 bases, and 10 bases separated the two germline ends. The CDR3 spans 15 residues. Germline V gene sequence: CDR1 SGHDN, CDR2 FVKESK. CDR3 protein: CASSLAGLGANVLTF. The CDR3, as DNA: TGTGCCAGCAGCCTCGCGGGGCTTGGGGCCAACGTCCTGACTTTC.

This chain uses TRBV7-9 with TRBJ1-4; 7 nucleotides match TRBD1. The CDR3 consists of 14 residues. V was pared by 8 bases and J by 8 bases, with 11 bases of the junction left unmatched. The germline V gene encodes CDR1 SEHNR and CDR2 FQNEAQ (reference sequence). As DNA, the CDR3 is TGTGCCAGCTGGGACGGAAGGGGGCACGAAAAACTGTTTTTT. Its translation is CASWDGRGHEKLFF.

The chain uses TRBV19 and TRBJ2-2, with 7 bases that match TRBD1. V gave up 10 bases and J gave up 2 bases; unmatched junction bases: 7. The CDR3 is 14 residues long. Germline CDR1 and CDR2: LNHDA and SQIVND (reference sequence). CDR3 in amino acids: CATRGLVNTGELFF. Written as DNA, the CDR3 is TGTGCCACAAGGGGGCTGGTAAACACCGGGGAGCTGTTTTTT.

This clone turned up a few times. DNA of the CDR3: TGTGCCAGCAGTTTACTAGTAGGGGACACCGGGGAGCTGTTTTTT. Its protein is CASSLLVGDTGELFF. This chain uses TRBV28 with TRBJ2-2; TRBD1 might be the D (5 bases). V shed 2 bases and J shed 3 bases, with 10 bases lying between them. In germline, CDR1 is MDHEN, CDR2 SYDVKM. CDR3 size: 15 residues.

The chain joins TRBV15 to TRBJ1-5; no clear D. The CDR3 is 14 amino acids. The V and J ends lost 0 bases and 5 bases respectively, with 8 bases between them. Germline-derived CDR1 and CDR2 are LNHNV and YYDKDF (reference sequence). CDR3 residues: CATSRESRDQPQHF. The CDR3 nucleotides read TGTGCCACCAGCAGAGAGAGCCGGGATCAGCCCCAGCATTTT. Drawing the rest from reference TRBV15 and TRBJ1-5, the complete variable domain is DAMVIQNPRYQVTQFGKPVTLSCSQTLNHNVMYWYQQKSSQAPKLLFHYYDKDFNNEADTPDNFQSRRPNTSFCFLDIRSPGLGDTAMYLCATSRESRDQPQHFGDGTRLSIL.

This chain uses TRBV6-1 with TRBJ2-2, with no clear D. Per the germline V gene, CDR1 is MNHNS and CDR2 is SASEGT. V dropped 6 bases and J dropped 6 bases, with 5 bases sitting between them. There are 11 residues in the CDR3. The DNA for the CDR3 is TGTGCCAGCAGGCGAGCCGGGGAGCTGTTTTTT. Translated: CASRRAGELFF.

The rearrangement uses TRBV27 and TRBJ2-6; D possibly corresponds to TRBD2 (5 bases). The germline V gene has CDR1 MNHEY and CDR2 SMNVEV (reference sequence). The V end was cut by 3 bases, the J end by 1 base, with 10 bases between. CDR3 size: 16 residues. The CDR3 DNA follows: TGTGCCAGCAGTTTTGGTACGGGGTCTGGGGCCAACGTCCTGACTTTC. Translated, it gives CASSFGTGSGANVLTF.

V is TRBV11-2 and J is TRBJ2-2; D ambiguous. CDR1 is SGHAT and CDR2 is FQNNGV in the germline V gene. V was clipped by 8 bases and J by 3 bases, with 19 bases between them. The CDR3 sequence is 16 residues long. CDR3 DNA sequence: TGTGCCAGCGGCATATGGGGATCCCGGGACACCGGGGAGCTGTTTTTT. Protein product: CASGIWGSRDTGELFF.